This T cell receptor (beta chain) was sequenced for a study of lymphopenia after photon versus proton radiotherapy. This clone has a handful of counts. Its antigen is unknown. Repertoires were generated with immunoSEQ multiplex PCR, while TCRdb's copy carries only in-frame clones and drops some. This sample has 55,000 to 70,000 clones; around 86% occur once, and the top ten carry 11%. Study-level results: Post-nadir diversity loss with photons came from oligoclonal expansion, particularly CD8+ Temra cells. Under photons, naive T cells and diversity fell while effector/memory populations rose.

CDR1 and CDR2 from the germline V gene are MNHEY and SVGAGI. The CDR3 totals 11 residues. V was clipped by 2 bases and J by 6 bases, with 4 bases between them. The chain links TRBV6-5 to TRBJ1-1; D call uncertain. The clonotype originates from an elderly man with esophageal cancer. The sample in question was peripheral blood, obtained from a patient treated with proton-based radiotherapy. CDR3: CASSYKAEAFF. The CDR3 DNA reads TGTGCCAGCAGTTACAAAGCTGAAGCTTTCTTT.